This T cell receptor beta chain originates from a study of blood T cell repertoires in COVID-19. On the study more broadly: The origin of the acute and convalescent COVID-19 samples was the United States, Italy and Spain. T cells, B-cell-depleted T cells, or PBMCs supplied cDNA or gDNA.

In the study's own analysis: Estimation of nucleated cell counts was performed using reference gene primer amplification. The data were produced by immunoSEQ multiplex PCR, yet TCRdb's version contains in-frame clones alone and is incomplete. V, J and clone size are those of that table, while D and trimming were read from the DNA. The table lists approximately 260,000 clones, around 82% of them singletons. With regard to this clone: Other DNA sequences in the sample encode the same CDR3.

Per the germline V gene, CDR1 is SGHTA and CDR2 is FQGTGA. V was pared by 2 bases and J by 1 base, with 5 bases between. This CDR3 has 13 amino acids. Sequences were obtained from peripheral blood. This TCR was recovered from a human donor in a cohort sampled during active COVID-19. The rearrangement uses TRBV7-3 and TRBJ1-1; no clear D gene. The CDR3 is CASSLSGNTEAFF. CDR3 DNA sequence: TGTGCCAGCAGCTTATCAGGGAACACTGAAGCTTTCTTT.